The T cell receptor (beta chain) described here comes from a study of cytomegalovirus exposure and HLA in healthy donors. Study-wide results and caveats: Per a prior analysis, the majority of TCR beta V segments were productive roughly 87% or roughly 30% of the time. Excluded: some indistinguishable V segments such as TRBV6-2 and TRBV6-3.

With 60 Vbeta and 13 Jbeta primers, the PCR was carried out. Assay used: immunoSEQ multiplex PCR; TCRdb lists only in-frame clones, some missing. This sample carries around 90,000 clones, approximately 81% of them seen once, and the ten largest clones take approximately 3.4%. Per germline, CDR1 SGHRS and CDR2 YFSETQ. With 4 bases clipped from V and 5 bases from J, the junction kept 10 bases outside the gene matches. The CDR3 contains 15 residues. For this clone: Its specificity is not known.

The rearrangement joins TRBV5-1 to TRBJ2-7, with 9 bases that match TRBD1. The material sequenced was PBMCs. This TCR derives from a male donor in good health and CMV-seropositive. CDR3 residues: CASSLRGDRDNEQYF. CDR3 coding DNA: TGCGCCAGCAGCCTCCGTGGGGACAGGGACAACGAGCAGTACTTC.